One and the same sample provided the 5 T cell receptor beta chains below, sequenced in a study of blood T cell repertoires in COVID-19. Only in-frame clones appear in the TCRdb table, and some are missing; sequencing was by immunoSEQ multiplex PCR. There are about 190,000 clones in the sample; about nine tenths occur only once, and 3.5% to 4.5% lies in the top ten. Specimen: peripheral blood. The receptors stem from a woman aged 30 to 39 with acute or convalescent COVID-19.

The chain is built from TRBV6-5 and TRBJ2-1; 9 bases map to TRBD1. Germline-derived CDR1 and CDR2 are MNHEY and SVGAGI. This CDR3 is built from 14 residues. J lost 8 bases, V lost 8 bases, and 10 bases had no gene match. This CDR3 reads CASHSGTGFYEQFF. CDR3 nucleotide sequence: TGTGCCAGCCACTCCGGGACAGGGTTCTATGAGCAGTTCTTC.

The V and J genes are TRBV6-5 and TRBJ1-4, with a tentative D call TRBD1 (5 bases). The germline CDR1 and CDR2 sequences are MNHEY and SVGAGI. Trimming left V 3 bases short and J 8 bases short, with 13 bases between. CDR3 size: 14 residues. Here the CDR3 DNA reads TGTGCCAGCAGTTATCGGGGGGGAGAGGAAAAACTGTTTTTT. Translated: CASSYRGGEEKLFF.

This clone was recorded only once. This sequence joins TRBV18 and TRBJ1-6; TRBD1 matches at 9 bases. Per the germline V gene, CDR1 is KGHSH and CDR2 is LQKENI. V was pared by 8 bases and J by 8 bases, with 4 bases of the junction left unmatched. The CDR3 is 13 residues long. CDR3 sequence (DNA): TGTGCCAGCGGACGGGACAGGGATTCACCCCTCCACTTT. Protein product: CASGRDRDSPLHF.

The genes are TRBV18 and TRBJ2-1; tentative D call: TRBD2 (6 bases). CDR1 is KGHSH and CDR2 is LQKENI in the germline V gene. The CDR3 is 15 amino acids. Trimming removed 5 bases from V and 0 bases from J, with 11 bases in between. This CDR3 is CASSYGTASYNEQFF. The CDR3 DNA reads TGTGCCAGCTCATATGGGACTGCCTCCTACAATGAGCAGTTCTTC.

This chain joins TRBV27 and TRBJ2-1; perhaps TRBD2 as D (6 bases). The length of the CDR3 is 14 residues. V gave up 11 bases and J gave up 2 bases, with 16 bases separating them. The germline CDR1 and CDR2 sequences are MNHEY and SMNVEV (reference sequence). CDR3 sequence reads: CASQSGFTYNEQFF. The CDR3 DNA is TGTGCCTCCCAAAGCGGGTTCACCTACAATGAGCAGTTCTTC.